This is a list of T cell receptor beta chains from one sample in a study of OX40 agonist ivuxolimab in advanced cancers. The data were produced by immunoSEQ multiplex PCR, yet TCRdb's version contains in-frame clones alone and is incomplete. The repertoire includes about 50,000 clones, 88% of them detected once, and around 0.61% sits in the top ten. The sample consisted of CD4+ or CD8+ T cells sorted from blood, taken in a trial of the OX40 agonist ivuxolimab. The receptors derive from an adult with an advanced solid tumor such as melanoma, head and neck, liver or kidney cancer. Each CDR3 is given with its conserved first and last residue. D genes are given only for firm matches. Clone size appears in some rows only: once, few, many, or a class for an expanded clone.

>TRBJ2-1|.|.|TRBV5-1|13
CASSLDFNNEQFF
TGCGCCAGCAGCTTGGACTTCAACAATGAGCAGTTCTTC
>TRBJ2-2|.|.|TRBV6-1|13
CASTRVNTGELFF
TGTGCCAGCACGAGGGTTAACACCGGGGAGCTGTTTTTT
>TRBJ1-5|.|.|TRBV12-5|15
CASGSGTRSNQPQHF
TGTGCTAGTGGTTCCGGGACTAGAAGCAATCAGCCCCAGCATTTT
>TRBJ2-1|.|.|TRBV7-9|14
CASRSAGRNNEQFF
TGTGCCAGCAGGTCGGCAGGGAGGAACAATGAGCAGTTCTTC
>TRBJ2-1|.|.|TRBV15|17
CATSRDQRLGVYNEQFF
TGTGCCACCAGCAGAGATCAGCGGCTAGGGGTCTACAATGAGCAGTTCTTC
>TRBJ1-5|.|.|TRBV7-2|13
CASSYYRGQPQHF
TGTGCCAGCAGCTACTACAGAGGTCAGCCCCAGCATTTT
>TRBJ1-1|.|.|TRBV5-5|15
CASSLLRQPNTEAFF
TGTGCCAGCAGCTTGCTCAGACAGCCGAACACTGAAGCTTTCTTT
>TRBJ2-1|.|.|TRBV6-1|16
CASSVERLSSYNEQFF
TGTGCCAGCAGTGTGGAGCGGTTGAGCTCCTACAATGAGCAGTTCTTC
>TRBJ1-5|.|.|TRBV13|14
CASSLKGPNQPQHF
TGTGCCAGCAGCTTAAAGGGGCCCAATCAGCCCCAGCATTTT
>TRBJ1-1|.|.|TRBV5-1|13
CATSPGGGTEAFF
TGCGCCACCTCACCCGGGGGGGGCACTGAAGCTTTCTTT
>TRBJ1-4|TRBD1|.|TRBV28|13
CASSPGQGEKLFF
TGTGCCAGCAGTCCGGGACAGGGTGAAAAACTGTTTTTT
>TRBJ2-5|TRBD1|.|TRBV10-2|14
CASRDRGHGETQYF
TGCGCCAGTAGGGACAGGGGGCATGGGGAGACCCAGTACTTC
>TRBJ1-2|TRBD1|.|TRBV6-1|14
CASRWTGVRYGYTF
TGTGCCAGCAGATGGACAGGGGTTCGGTATGGCTACACCTTC
>TRBJ2-5|.|.|TRBV9|15
CASSVAPDLAETQYF
TGTGCCAGCAGCGTAGCCCCCGACCTGGCAGAGACCCAGTACTTC
>TRBJ2-7|TRBD2|.|TRBV7-2|15
CASSLVGGSRNEQYF
TGTGCCAGCAGCTTAGTGGGCGGGAGTAGGAACGAGCAGTACTTC
>TRBJ2-3|.|.|TRBV21-1|16
CASSNVREKVVLTQYF
TGTGCCAGCAGCAACGTGCGGGAAAAGGTGGTATTGACGCAGTATTTT
>TRBJ2-3|.|.|TRBV7-8|16
CASSRTSRPGTDTQYF
TGTGCCAGCAGCCGGACTTCAAGGCCTGGGACAGATACGCAGTATTTT
>TRBJ2-7|.|few|TRBV29-1|14
CSVLGRPGPYEQYF
TGCAGCGTTCTCGGCAGGCCAGGTCCCTACGAGCAGTACTTC
>TRBJ1-5|.|few|TRBV12-5|11
CASGVYQPQHF
TGTGCTAGTGGCGTTTATCAGCCCCAGCATTTT
>TRBJ2-1|.|.|TRBV29-1|16
CSARRIGAQSQREQFF
TGCAGCGCTAGACGTATTGGGGCCCAATCTCAGCGTGAGCAGTTCTTC
>TRBJ2-3|TRBD2|.|TRBV14|16
CASSQVLREKTDTQYF
TGTGCCAGCAGCCAAGTTCTGCGGGAGAAAACAGATACGCAGTATTTT
>TRBJ1-1|.|few|TRBV6-6|12
CASTRGNTEAFF
TGTGCCAGCACCCGGGGGAACACTGAAGCTTTCTTT
>TRBJ2-1|.|.|TRBV29-1|11
CSVSRRNEQFF
TGCAGCGTCTCCCGACGCAATGAGCAGTTCTTC
>TRBJ2-3|.|.|TRBV10-2|16
CASSVLRPGAPDTQYF
TGCGCCAGCAGTGTCCTCAGGCCCGGGGCCCCAGATACGCAGTATTTT
>TRBJ1-4|.|few|TRBV12-1|16
CASSYPQRGRGEKLFF
TGTGCCAGCAGCTACCCTCAGAGGGGAAGGGGTGAAAAACTGTTTTTT
>TRBJ2-1|.|.|TRBV19|15
CASSSTRSRHNEQFF
TGTGCCAGTAGTTCCACTAGATCAAGGCACAATGAGCAGTTCTTC
>TRBJ2-7|.|.|TRBV2|17
CASNGKKGDSWAREQYF
TGTGCCAGCAATGGGAAAAAGGGAGACAGCTGGGCGAGGGAGCAGTACTTC
>TRBJ2-3|.|.|TRBV19|11
CASSIIDTQYF
TGTGCCAGTAGTATAATAGATACGCAGTATTTT
>TRBJ1-3|.|.|TRBV19|14
CASSGNGGGNTIYF
TGTGCCAGCTCCGGGAATGGAGGTGGAAACACCATATATTTT
>TRBJ2-1|.|once|TRBV15|13
CATSRVGRYEQFF
TGTGCCACCAGCAGAGTTGGACGGTATGAGCAGTTCTTC
>TRBJ2-1|.|once|TRBV6-1|11
CASSEREGRFF
TGTGCCAGCAGTGAACGGGAAGGGCGGTTCTTC
>TRBJ2-1|.|once|TRBV19|14
CASSSDIGFDEQFF
TGTGCCAGTAGTTCGGACATTGGTTTCGATGAGCAGTTCTTC
>TRBJ2-1|TRBD2|.|TRBV5-5|20
CASSAIGASGRASSYNEQFF
TGTGCCAGCAGCGCCATTGGGGCTAGCGGGAGGGCCAGCTCCTACAATGAGCAGTTCTTC
>TRBJ2-2|TRBD2|few|TRBV6-8|14
CASSSTGGTGELFF
TGTGCCAGCAGTTCCACGGGAGGGACCGGGGAGCTGTTTTTT
>TRBJ1-1|TRBD1|.|TRBV9|18
CASSPALDEDRGDTEAFF
TGTGCCAGCAGCCCCGCCTTGGACGAGGACAGGGGGGACACTGAAGCTTTCTTT
>TRBJ2-7|.|once|TRBV10-1|14
CASSEFLDGWEQYF
TGCGCCAGCAGTGAGTTCCTGGATGGTTGGGAGCAGTACTTC
>TRBJ2-5|.|.|TRBV5-1|13
CASSPNGIETQYF
TGCGCCAGCAGCCCAAACGGGATAGAGACCCAGTACTTC
>TRBJ2-3|.|.|TRBV6-1|11
CASTERDTQYF
TGTGCCAGCACCGAACGGGATACGCAGTATTTT
>TRBJ2-5|TRBD2|.|TRBV9|14
CASSVDAGGETQYF
TGTGCCAGCAGCGTAGATGCGGGGGGGGAGACCCAGTACTTC
>TRBJ2-5|.|.|TRBV7-2|15
CASSLGVRRQETQYF
TGTGCCAGCAGCTTAGGGGTTAGGAGGCAAGAGACCCAGTACTTC
>TRBJ2-5|TRBD2|.|TRBV7-4|17
CASSPWTSGSLGETQYF
TGTGCCAGCAGCCCTTGGACTAGCGGGAGCCTCGGGGAGACCCAGTACTTC
>TRBJ1-2|TRBD1|few|TRBV4-1|16
CASSQDRWGGQRGYTF
TGCGCCAGCAGCCAAGATCGCTGGGGGGGACAGAGAGGCTACACCTTC
>TRBJ1-1|.|.|TRBV18|15
CASSLERSWDTEAFF
TGTGCCAGCTCACTCGAGAGGTCTTGGGACACTGAAGCTTTCTTT
>TRBJ2-3|TRBD1|.|TRBV7-2|15
CASSVDRGNTDTQYF
TGTGCCAGCAGCGTGGACAGGGGAAACACAGATACGCAGTATTTT
>TRBJ2-1|TRBD2|.|TRBV7-3|16
CASSLGAGVRINEQFF
TGTGCCAGCAGCTTAGGGGCGGGAGTTCGAATCAATGAGCAGTTCTTC
>TRBJ2-1|.|.|TRBV5-1|11
CASMFDDEQFF
TGCGCCAGCATGTTCGACGATGAGCAGTTCTTC